This T cell receptor (beta chain) appears in the sequencing data of a study of T cells in tuberculosis. Thawed, overnight-rested PBMC were stained with GMM-loaded CD1B tetramer, viability dye and anti-CD3, then sorted. CD1B tetramers were loaded with Rhodococcus equi-derived C32 glucose monomycolate. About 100,000 tetramer-negative cells were sorted from each donor. Sequencing of TCR-alpha and TCR-beta chains was unpaired. The assay was immunoSEQ multiplex PCR, and TCRdb's table has in-frame clones only and misses some. The sample yields tens of thousands of clones, approximately 91% seen once. The CDR3 consists of 15 residues. The germline gives CDR1 MGHRA, CDR2 YSYEKL. V was clipped by 4 bases and J by 5 bases; unmatched bases: 10. General study results and limits: Some low-affinity tetramer-binding T cells may be absent from this sample.

J is TRBJ1-2 and V is TRBV4-1; 7 bases fit TRBD1. This clonotype originated in an adult woman with latent tuberculosis. The sample consisted of CD1b-GMM tetramer-negative cells sorted from PBMCs. The CDR3 nucleotides are TGCGCCAGCAGCCCCCCTACAGGGGACGAATATGGCTACACCTTC. Encoded protein: CASSPPTGDEYGYTF.